A single sample gave rise to the 16 T cell receptor beta chains below, sequenced in a study of CD8+ T cells in alopecia areata. Treatment indicated: oral pan-JAK inhibitor, 5-10 mg twice daily. RNA extraction and reverse transcription yielded cDNA as sequencing template. Method: immunoSEQ multiplex PCR; TCRdb's copy keeps in-frame clones and lacks some. The sample includes about 190,000 clones, approximately 56% of them seen just once. The material sequenced was CD4+ T cells sorted from blood, taken at week 4, from a patient treated with tofacitinib. These receptors all stem from a human donor with alopecia areata.

This clone has just a few counts. The chain employs TRBV6-6 and TRBJ2-3; 7 bases line up with TRBD2. With 10 bases clipped from V and 5 bases from J, the junction kept 9 bases outside the gene matches. Germline CDR1 is MNHNY and CDR2 is SVGAGI (reference sequence). The CDR3 is made up of 13 amino acids. In DNA, the CDR3 is TGTGCCATTCGGCGCGGCGGGGGAGATACGCAGTATTTT. This codes for CAIRRGGGDTQYF.

V and J are TRBV27 and TRBJ1-1; D remains ambiguous. V lost 2 bases and J lost 1, with 5 bases in between. Germline CDR1 reads MNHEY; CDR2 reads SMNVEV (reference sequence). CDR3 length equals 13 residues. CDR3 residues: CASSLAGNTEAFF. The CDR3, as DNA: TGTGCCAGCAGTTTAGCAGGGAACACTGAAGCTTTCTTT.

V gene TRBV29-1 combines with J gene TRBJ2-5; no firm D call. The germline V gene has CDR1 SQVTM and CDR2 ANQGSEA. The CDR3 covers 11 residues. V lost 4 bases to trimming and J lost 4 bases, with 7 bases between them. The CDR3 loop reads CSVGPAETQYF. The CDR3 bases are TGCAGCGTTGGTCCGGCAGAGACCCAGTACTTC.

This chain connects TRBV30 to TRBJ2-1; 11 positions agree with TRBD2. Germline V lookup: CDR1 GTSNPN, CDR2 SVGIG (reference sequence). The CDR3 loop spans 14 amino acids. J lost 10 bases, V lost 0 bases, and 5 bases had no gene match. This CDR3 reads CAWSVLAGGGEQFF. Written as DNA, the CDR3 is TGTGCCTGGAGTGTCTTAGCGGGAGGGGGGGAGCAGTTCTTC.

V usage is TRBV29-1 and J usage is TRBJ2-5; perhaps TRBD2 as D (5 bases). Trimming shortened V by 1 base and J by 5 bases, and 14 bases separated the two germline ends. The CDR3 loop spans 14 amino acids. Germline V lookup: CDR1 SQVTM, CDR2 ANQGSEA. Written as DNA, the CDR3 is TGCAGCGTTGAAGGGGTCCCGTCGGGGGAGACCCAGTACTTC. Translation: CSVEGVPSGETQYF.

V usage is TRBV9 and J usage is TRBJ2-7, with 11 nucleotides matching TRBD2. After removal of 0 bases from V and 7 bases from J, the junction contained 15 bases not matched to a gene. The CDR3 contains 18 residues. Germline V gene data show CDR1 as SGDLS and CDR2 as YYNGEE. This CDR3 reads CASSVAGIAGGPVEEQYF. CDR3 in DNA: TGTGCCAGCAGCGTAGCGGGGATAGCGGGAGGGCCGGTCGAGGAGCAGTACTTC.

The chain carries TRBV5-1 and TRBJ2-7; possibly TRBD2 for D (6 bases). CDR1 is SGHRS, CDR2 YFSETQ, per germline. Between the trimmed V and J ends, which lost 0 bases and 2 bases, there was a span of 18 bases. This CDR3 is 17 amino acids long. The CDR3: CASSLDTGAHFAYEQYF. In DNA form, the CDR3 reads TGCGCCAGCAGCTTGGATACGGGAGCCCACTTCGCCTACGAGCAGTACTTC.

A single count supports this clone. CDR3 protein: CATSGLAGTDTQYF. CDR3 DNA: TGTGCCACCAGCGGACTAGCAGGGACAGATACGCAGTATTTT. V and J are TRBV15 and TRBJ2-3; TRBD2 matches 8 bases. Per the germline V gene, CDR1 is LNHNV and CDR2 is YYDKDF (reference sequence). Trimming removed 5 bases from V and 3 bases from J; junction bases left unmatched: 4. This CDR3 is built from 14 residues.

V is TRBV15 and J is TRBJ2-1; D is unresolved. CDR1 is LNHNV and CDR2 is YYDKDF in the germline V gene (reference sequence). The CDR3 extends over 11 amino acids. V shed 3 bases and J shed 5 bases, with 2 bases lying between them. The CDR3 nucleotides read TGTGCCACCAGCAGGAACAATGAGCAGTTCTTC. Amino acids: CATSRNNEQFF.

The V and J genes are TRBV4-1 and TRBJ2-5, with 8 bases matching TRBD2. The V segment lost 1 base and the J segment 5 bases; nucleotides outside the gene matches: 9. The CDR3 is 16 amino acids. Per germline, CDR1 MGHRA and CDR2 YSYEKL. The CDR3 loop reads CASSQARAGARETQYF. Written as DNA, the CDR3 is TGCGCCAGCAGCCAAGCCAGAGCGGGAGCGAGGGAGACCCAGTACTTC.

The chain uses TRBV11-2 and TRBJ2-1, with a tentative D call TRBD2 (5 bases). The germline V and J ends were trimmed by 5 bases and 3 bases, with 14 bases remaining between them. CDR3 length: 15 residues. CDR1 is SGHAT, CDR2 FQNNGV, per germline. The DNA of the CDR3 is TGTGCCAGCAGCCCTATCCAGCGGATCTACAATGAGCAGTTCTTC. It yields the protein CASSPIQRIYNEQFF.

The chain is built from TRBV27 and TRBJ1-4; possibly TRBD1 for D (5 bases). The CDR3 has 14 residues. Germline V gives CDR1 MNHEY, CDR2 SMNVEV (reference sequence). Trimming shortened V by 2 bases and J by 5 bases, and 9 bases separated the two germline ends. DNA of the CDR3: TGTGCCAGCAGTTTACTCGGGGCCAATGAAAAACTGTTTTTT. It is translated as CASSLLGANEKLFF.

J is TRBJ2-7 and V is TRBV5-1; 8 nucleotides line up with TRBD1. The V segment lost 4 bases and the J segment 2 bases; nucleotides outside the gene matches: 5. The CDR3 extends over 14 amino acids. The V gene's germline CDR1 is SGHRS and CDR2 YFSETQ. DNA of the CDR3: TGCGCCAGCAGCGGACAGGGAAACCCCTACGAGCAGTACTTC. Translating gives CASSGQGNPYEQYF.

The gene calls are TRBV5-1 and TRBJ2-5; weak D call: TRBD2 (5 bases). The V and J ends lost 2 bases and 6 bases respectively, with 14 bases between them. The CDR3 runs 14 residues. Germline V gives CDR1 SGHRS, CDR2 YFSETQ. The CDR3 nucleotides read TGCGCCAGCAGCTTAAGCGGACCTTCGCAGACCCAGTACTTC. Amino acids: CASSLSGPSQTQYF.

The rearrangement joins TRBV28 to TRBJ1-1; the match to TRBD1 covers 9 bases. The CDR3 consists of 16 residues. Trimming at V came to 6 bases and at J to 0 bases, leaving 8 bases not matched to a gene. Germline CDR1 is MDHEN and CDR2 is SYDVKM. As DNA, the CDR3 is TGTGCCAGCAGGGCGCCGGGACAGGGAATGAACACTGAAGCTTTCTTT. The encoded protein is CASRAPGQGMNTEAFF.

This rearrangement joins TRBV6-5 to TRBJ2-3; tentatively, D is TRBD2 (6 bases). This CDR3 is 15 amino acids long. V dropped 4 bases and J dropped 6 bases, with 17 bases sitting between them. Per germline, CDR1 MNHEY and CDR2 SVGAGI. CDR3 sequence (DNA): TGTGCCAGCAGTTCCTCCGGGAGAGGTGGGGATACGCAGTATTTT. Translating it yields CASSSSGRGGDTQYF.